Listed below are T cell receptor beta chains from one sample, sequenced in a study of blood T cell repertoires in COVID-19. Assay used: immunoSEQ multiplex PCR; TCRdb lists only in-frame clones, some missing. Among about 150,000 clones listed, 87% were seen once. The sequenced sample consisted of peripheral blood. These receptors all stem from a woman aged 55-70 years with active or convalescent COVID-19. Each CDR3 is given with its conserved first and last residue. Each record gives: V gene, J gene, clone size, D gene, CDR3 DNA, CDR3 protein. D genes are given only for firm matches. Clone size is not always given. Where it is, it says once, few, many or a class for expanded clones.

TRBV18	TRBJ2-6	-	-	TGTGCCAGCTCACCCCGTTCGGGGTCTGGGGCCAACGTCCTGACTTTC	CASSPRSGSGANVLTF
TRBV2	TRBJ2-5	-	TRBD2	TGTGCCAGCAGGACGACTAGCGTAAAGACCCAGTACTTC	CASRTTSVKTQYF
TRBV7-2	TRBJ2-7	-	-	TGTGCCAGCAGCTTAGCGCCAGGGCGAAACGAGCAGTACTTC	CASSLAPGRNEQYF
TRBV24-1	TRBJ2-2	-	TRBD1	TGTGCCACCGGGACAGGGCCCGGGGAGCTGTTTTTT	CATGTGPGELFF
TRBV6-2/TRBV6-3	TRBJ1-6	-	-	TGTGCCAGCAGTTGGGCGCAAACGGGGGGTGATAATTCACCCCTCCACTTT	CASSWAQTGGDNSPLHF
TRBV19	TRBJ1-4	-	TRBD1	TGTGCCAGTAGTATCACAGGGGGAACTAATGAAAAACTGTTTTTT	CASSITGGTNEKLFF
TRBV5-1	TRBJ1-1	-	-	TGCGCCAGCAGCTGGTACACAAGTACGAACACTGAAGCTTTCTTT	CASSWYTSTNTEAFF
TRBV2	TRBJ1-6	-	-	TGTGCCAGCAGTGAAGCAGGGGTGCGTTCACCCCTCCACTTT	CASSEAGVRSPLHF
TRBV6-5	TRBJ1-6	-	TRBD1	TGTGCCACCCAACAGGGGCTTGTATCACCCCTCCACTTT	CATQQGLVSPLHF
TRBV6-6	TRBJ2-7	-	TRBD1	TGTGCCAGCAGGGCTGGACAGGGGGCCGAGCAGTACTTC	CASRAGQGAEQYF
TRBV5-1	TRBJ2-3	-	TRBD1	TGCGCCAGCAGCCACGGGACAGCCGTAAACACAGATACGCAGTATTTT	CASSHGTAVNTDTQYF
TRBV7-8	TRBJ2-5	-	-	TGTGCCAGCGGCCGCCAGCAAGAGACCCAGTACTTC	CASGRQQETQYF
TRBV10-1	TRBJ1-4	-	-	TGCGCCAGCAGTGAGGCAGGGAAAGACGAAAAACTGTTTTTT	CASSEAGKDEKLFF
TRBV6-2/TRBV6-3	TRBJ2-7	-	TRBD1	TGTGCCAGCAGTACGGGACAGGGTCCCTACGAGCAGTACTTC	CASSTGQGPYEQYF
TRBV5-1	TRBJ1-1	-	-	TGCGCCAGCACCACATCCCATAACACTGAAGCTTTCTTT	CASTTSHNTEAFF
TRBV11-3	TRBJ2-3	-	TRBD1	TGTGCCAGCAGCTTAGGCCTCGACAGGGCTAGCACAGATACGCAGTATTTT	CASSLGLDRASTDTQYF
TRBV30	TRBJ1-3	-	-	TGTGCCTGGGGCCATAACGGGTTCGGAAACACCATATATTTT	CAWGHNGFGNTIYF
TRBV21-1	TRBJ1-5	-	-	TGTGCCAGCAGCAACACGGGAGGGAGAGGCAATCAGCCCCAGCATTTT	CASSNTGGRGNQPQHF
TRBV24-1	TRBJ1-2	-	-	TGTGCCACCAGTGATTCCACAGGGCGAGGCTACACCTTC	CATSDSTGRGYTF
TRBV7-2	TRBJ1-2	-	-	TGTGCCAGCAGCTTAGGGGGGCATAATGGCTACACCTTC	CASSLGGHNGYTF
TRBV9	TRBJ1-4	-	TRBD1	TGTGCCAGCAGCGTAGAAGGGACAGGGGCCGAAAAACTGTTTTTT	CASSVEGTGAEKLFF
TRBV4-3	TRBJ2-1	once	-	TGCGCCAGCAGCCAAGAACGGGGTGGCTGGGGCTACAATGAGCAGTTCTTC	CASSQERGGWGYNEQFF
TRBV11-2	TRBJ2-3	once	TRBD1	TGTGCCAGCAGCGTACAGGGGGCGGTCACAGATACGCAGTATTTT	CASSVQGAVTDTQYF
TRBV19	TRBJ1-2	-	-	TGTGCCAGTAGCAAGGGGCCAGGGGCGATCTATGGCTACACCTTC	CASSKGPGAIYGYTF
TRBV4-3	TRBJ1-2	-	-	TGCGCCAGCAGCCAAACAGAAGGGGACTATGGCTACACCTTC	CASSQTEGDYGYTF
TRBV2	TRBJ1-2	-	-	TGTGCCAGCAGTGCTGTCCTTACGAGAGGTGGCTACACCTTC	CASSAVLTRGGYTF
TRBV4-1	TRBJ2-1	-	TRBD2	TGCGCCAGCAGCCAAGGGCATGTAGCGGGTAACAATGAGCAGTTCTTC	CASSQGHVAGNNEQFF
TRBV7-9	TRBJ1-1	few	-	TGTGCCAGCAGCTTACAGGTTTTGAACACTGAAGCTTTCTTT	CASSLQVLNTEAFF
TRBV7-2	TRBJ2-3	-	TRBD2	TGTGCCAGCAGCTCCTACGGACTAGCCAAGGGGGGGATTTTT	CASSSYGLAKGGIF
TRBV6-6	TRBJ2-1	once	TRBD1	TGTGCCAGCAGCACCTCGGGCCTGACAGGGGACAATGAGCAGTTCTTC	CASSTSGLTGDNEQFF
TRBV5-1	TRBJ2-3	-	TRBD2	TGCGCCAGCAGCGCTGGAACGAGCGGGGGGGCTACAGATACGCAGTATTTT	CASSAGTSGGATDTQYF
TRBV3-1/TRBV3-2	TRBJ1-6	-	TRBD1	TGTGCCAGCAGCCCTTCCGGGACAGCTTATTCACCCCTCCACTTT	CASSPSGTAYSPLHF
TRBV18	TRBJ1-1	few	-	TGTGCCAGCTCACCCTCCCGAGAAGAAGCTTTCTTT	CASSPSREEAFF
TRBV11-1	TRBJ1-2	-	-	TGTGCCAGCAGCTTAGACGGATCGACGGGAAGCGGCTACACCTTC	CASSLDGSTGSGYTF
TRBV29-1	TRBJ2-1	-	-	TGCAGCACCCTTACAGGTTCCTACAATGAGCAGTTCTTC	CSTLTGSYNEQFF
TRBV13	TRBJ2-2	once	-	TGTGCCAGCAGCCCCCGCACAGGGTTTACCGGGGAGCTGTTTTTT	CASSPRTGFTGELFF
TRBV15	TRBJ2-3	-	-	TGTGCCACCAGCAGACAACAGCTAGATACGCAGTATTTT	CATSRQQLDTQYF